Listed below are T cell receptor beta chains from one sample, sequenced in a study of blood T cell repertoires in COVID-19. The protocol was immunoSEQ multiplex PCR, while the TCRdb copy is restricted to in-frame clones and leaves out a portion. The profile covers more than 140,000 clones, with under 85% appearing a single time and 1.6% taken by the ten largest. Sequenced input: peripheral blood. The source is a human donor in a cohort sampled during active COVID-19. CDR3s include the opening cysteine and the closing phenylalanine or tryptophan. Each record gives: clone size, D gene, J gene, V gene, CDR3 DNA, CDR3 protein. The D gene is left open where the match is weak. Rows may omit the clone size; those that give it use once, few, many or a size class.

.	.	TRBJ1-6	TRBV27	TGTGCCAGCAGTTACCAGTCTCGCTCCTATAATTCACCCCTCCACTTT	CASSYQSRSYNSPLHF
once	.	TRBJ1-1	TRBV6-6	TGTGCCAGCCGGGAGAACACTGAAGCTTTCTTT	CASRENTEAFF
once	TRBD2	TRBJ2-3	TRBV2	TGTGCCAGCAAACGGAATAGCGGGGTCACAGATACGCAGTATTTT	CASKRNSGVTDTQYF
.	.	TRBJ2-1	TRBV25-1	TGTGCCAATGAATCCCGGGGTAGCTCCTACAATGAGCAGTTCTTC	CANESRGSSYNEQFF
.	.	TRBJ2-5	TRBV2	TGTGCCAGCAGTGAAACGCGCACCCCGGGACTCCTATCTGGGACCCAGTACTTC	CASSETRTPGLLSGTQYF
.	.	TRBJ2-2	TRBV19	TGTGCCAGTAGTATTTATGGTGGGAGTGGGAGTTTACGGCAGACCGGGGAGCTGTTTTTT	CASSIYGGSGSLRQTGELFF
once	.	TRBJ2-7	TRBV2	TGTGCCAGCACTTTAGCAGATTCCTACGAGCAGTACTTC	CASTLADSYEQYF
.	.	TRBJ1-6	TRBV4-1	TGCGCCAGCAGCCAAGTTGGGGCTCTGCTAAATTCAGACCTCCACTTT	CASSQVGALLNSDLHF
.	.	TRBJ1-5	TRBV7-9	TGTGCCAGCAGCTTAGAAGGACGGGGGAATCAGCCCCAGCATTTT	CASSLEGRGNQPQHF
.	.	TRBJ2-5	TRBV4-1	TGCGCCAGCAGTCCGGAGGGGTTGCCAGAGACCCAGTACTTC	CASSPEGLPETQYF
few	TRBD1	TRBJ1-6	TRBV18	TGTGCCAGCTCACCCGGGACAGGGGCGTCTAATTCACCCCTCCACTTT	CASSPGTGASNSPLHF
.	.	TRBJ2-7	TRBV27	TGTGCCAGCAGTTTATCGGTAGGGAGAAGCTCCTACGAGCAGTACTTC	CASSLSVGRSSYEQYF
.	.	TRBJ2-3	TRBV5-1	TGCGCCAGCGGGCCGGGGAGCACAGATACGCAGTATTTT	CASGPGSTDTQYF
.	TRBD2	TRBJ2-1	TRBV7-9	TGTGCCAGCAGCTTAACTGGGGGCAGCGGGGGACGGAATGAGCAGTTCTTC	CASSLTGGSGGRNEQFF
.	.	TRBJ1-5	TRBV2	TGTGCCAGCACCGGGGACACCAGCAATCAGCCCCAGCATTTT	CASTGDTSNQPQHF
.	TRBD2	TRBJ2-7	TRBV5-8	TGTGCCAGCAGCTTGGGGTCCCTAGCGGGAGGAACCCACGAGCAGTACTTC	CASSLGSLAGGTHEQYF
.	TRBD2	TRBJ2-2	TRBV6-6	TGTGCCAGCAGTTTTACCCGGGGGGACACCGGGGAGCTGTTTTTT	CASSFTRGDTGELFF
.	TRBD1	TRBJ2-7	TRBV30	TGTGCCTGGGGACAGGGCAACGAGCAGTACTTC	CAWGQGNEQYF
.	.	TRBJ2-1	TRBV18	TGTGCCAGCTCACCGGGCAGGGTGTCGGATGAGCAGTTCTTC	CASSPGRVSDEQFF
.	TRBD1	TRBJ2-5	TRBV4-1	TGCGCCAGCAGCCAAGATGACAGGGGGGTAATTTCATACCAAGAGACCCAGTACTTC	CASSQDDRGVISYQETQYF
once	.	TRBJ1-6	TRBV9	TGTGCCAGCAGCGTTACAGGGACCTATAATTCACCCCTCCACTTT	CASSVTGTYNSPLHF
.	.	TRBJ2-3	TRBV5-1	TGCGCCAGCAGCTTGGACGGTGTTGGCACAGATACGCAGTATTTT	CASSLDGVGTDTQYF
once	TRBD2	TRBJ2-7	TRBV5-1	TGCGCCAGCAGTTCCTCTCCAGCGGGAGCAAAGGCCGAGCAGTACTTC	CASSSSPAGAKAEQYF
.	TRBD1	TRBJ1-5	TRBV2	TGTGCCAGCAAACAGGGGGATGTCAATCAGCCCCAGCATTTT	CASKQGDVNQPQHF
.	TRBD2	TRBJ2-3	TRBV7-8	TGTGCCAGCAGCCCAGACCCGGGACTAGCGGGAGGCACAGATACGCAGTATTTT	CASSPDPGLAGGTDTQYF
.	TRBD1	TRBJ2-2	TRBV7-2	TGTGCCACCAGTGGGGACAGGGGACTTCCGAACACCGGGGAGCTGTTTTTT	CATSGDRGLPNTGELFF
.	.	TRBJ2-3	TRBV27	TGTGCCAGCAGTTTAACCCCTGCGGGCGGGACAGATACGCAGTATTTT	CASSLTPAGGTDTQYF
.	.	TRBJ2-7	TRBV4-1	TGCGCCAGCAGCCAAGATCACACTAGCCTTACAACCTACGAGCAGTACTTC	CASSQDHTSLTTYEQYF
once	TRBD1	TRBJ1-2	TRBV27	TGTGCCAGCAGTCCGCGTTACTTGCCGGGACAGGGTTCTGGCTACACCTTC	CASSPRYLPGQGSGYTF
.	TRBD1	TRBJ2-2	TRBV28	TGTGCCAGCAGTCCTTGGACCGGGACAGGTCTTTCCGGGGAGCTGTTTTTT	CASSPWTGTGLSGELFF
few	TRBD1	TRBJ1-2	TRBV5-1	TGCGCCAGCAGCTTGGAGTTCGGACAGGGCCGCCCCTACACCTTC	CASSLEFGQGRPYTF
many	.	TRBJ1-2	TRBV4-2	TGTGCCAGCAGCCAAACAGAGACTAACTATGGCTACACCTTC	CASSQTETNYGYTF
once	.	TRBJ2-1	TRBV6-5	TGTGCCAGCAGTTACTGGGCTGGGGGAGGCAATGAGCAGTTCTTC	CASSYWAGGGNEQFF
.	TRBD1	TRBJ1-1	TRBV25-1	TGTGCCAGCAGTGAATATAGGACAGGGGGTGAAGCTTTCTTT	CASSEYRTGGEAFF